The TCR beta chain described here comes from a study of metastatic and nonmetastatic thyroid tumors. Study-wide context: Samples came from malignant and benign thyroid patients, and repertoires were compared across blood and tumor or nodule tissue.

Before thyroid surgery, none of the patients had received any treatment. Study conclusions and caveats: Malignant tumors reportedly showed significantly higher TCR beta diversity than benign nodules in both blood and tumor.

Note on this clone: No antigen is known for it.

Original handling: What underpinned the distant-metastasis classifier for papillary thyroid cancer was the set of CDR3 differences across clinicopathological groups. TCRdb called clones again from the PCR reads with MiXCR. TCRdb, not the original authors, processed these V and J calls. The sample contains about 35,000 clones, 25% to 35% of which appear only once. This CDR3 has 12 amino acids. Between the trimmed V and J ends, which lost 3 bases and 4 bases, there was a span of 7 bases. Per the germline V gene, CDR1 is SGHAT and CDR2 is FQNNGV. This chain connects TRBV11-2 to TRBJ2-7, with D tentatively TRBD1 (5 bases). This clonotype was obtained from a female donor with papillary thyroid cancer or a benign thyroid nodule (not recorded which). Some clones in this sample may be carry-over from other donors' samples. The sequenced material came from blood. The chain's CDR3 is CASSLYRYEQYF. As DNA, the CDR3 is TGTGCCAGCAGCTTGTACAGGTACGAGCAGTACTTC.